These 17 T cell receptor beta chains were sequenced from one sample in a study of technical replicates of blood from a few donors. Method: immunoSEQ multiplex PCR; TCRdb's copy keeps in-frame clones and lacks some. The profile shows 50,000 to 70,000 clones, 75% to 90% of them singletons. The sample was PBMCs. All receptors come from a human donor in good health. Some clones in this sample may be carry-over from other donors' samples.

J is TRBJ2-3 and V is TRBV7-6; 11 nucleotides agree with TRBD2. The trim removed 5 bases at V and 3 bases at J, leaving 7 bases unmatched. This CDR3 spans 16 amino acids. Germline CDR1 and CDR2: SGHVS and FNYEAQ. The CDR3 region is CASSQLAGDKTDTQYF. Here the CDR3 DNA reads TGTGCCAGCAGCCAACTAGCGGGAGATAAGACAGATACGCAGTATTTT.

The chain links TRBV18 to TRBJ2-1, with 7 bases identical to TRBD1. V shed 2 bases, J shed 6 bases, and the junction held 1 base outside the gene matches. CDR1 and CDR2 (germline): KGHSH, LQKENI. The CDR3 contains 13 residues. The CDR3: CASSPGTVNEQFF. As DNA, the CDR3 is TGTGCCAGCTCACCAGGGACAGTCAATGAGCAGTTCTTC.

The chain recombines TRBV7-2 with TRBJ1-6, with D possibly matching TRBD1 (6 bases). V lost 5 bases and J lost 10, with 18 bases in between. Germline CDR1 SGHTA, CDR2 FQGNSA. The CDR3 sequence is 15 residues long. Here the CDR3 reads CASSTSQGLESPLHF. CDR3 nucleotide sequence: TGTGCCAGCAGCACCAGCCAGGGGCTGGAATCACCCCTCCACTTT.

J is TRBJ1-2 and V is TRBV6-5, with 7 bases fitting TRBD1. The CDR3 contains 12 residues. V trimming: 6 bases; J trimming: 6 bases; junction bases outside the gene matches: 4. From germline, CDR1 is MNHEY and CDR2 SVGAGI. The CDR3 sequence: CASRDRVDGYTF. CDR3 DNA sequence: TGTGCCAGCAGAGACAGGGTCGATGGCTACACCTTC.

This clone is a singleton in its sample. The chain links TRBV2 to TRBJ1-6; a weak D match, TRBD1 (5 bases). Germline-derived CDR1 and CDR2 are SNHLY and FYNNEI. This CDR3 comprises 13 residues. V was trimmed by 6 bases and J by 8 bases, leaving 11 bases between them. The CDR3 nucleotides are TGTGCCAGCAGGATACAGGTCTATTCACCCCTCCACTTT. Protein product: CASRIQVYSPLHF.

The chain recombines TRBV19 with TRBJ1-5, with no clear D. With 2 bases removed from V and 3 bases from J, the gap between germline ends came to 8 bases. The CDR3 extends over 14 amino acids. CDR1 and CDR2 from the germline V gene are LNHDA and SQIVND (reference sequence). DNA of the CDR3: TGTGCCAGTAGTATATCAGGCGTCAATCAGCCCCAGCATTTT. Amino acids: CASSISGVNQPQHF.

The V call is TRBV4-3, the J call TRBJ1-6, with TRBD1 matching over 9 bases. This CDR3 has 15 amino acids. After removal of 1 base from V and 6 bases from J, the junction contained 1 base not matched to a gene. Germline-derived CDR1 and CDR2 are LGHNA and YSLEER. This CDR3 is CASSQGTGVNSPLHF. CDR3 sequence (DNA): TGCGCCAGCAGCCAAGGGACAGGGGTTAATTCACCCCTCCACTTT.

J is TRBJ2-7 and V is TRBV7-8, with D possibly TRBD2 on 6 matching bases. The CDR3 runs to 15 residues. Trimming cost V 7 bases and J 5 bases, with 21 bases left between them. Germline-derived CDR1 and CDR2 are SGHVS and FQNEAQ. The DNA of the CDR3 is TGTGCCAGCACCGGGTGGAGGGGTTCGATGCACGAGCAGTACTTC. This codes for CASTGWRGSMHEQYF.

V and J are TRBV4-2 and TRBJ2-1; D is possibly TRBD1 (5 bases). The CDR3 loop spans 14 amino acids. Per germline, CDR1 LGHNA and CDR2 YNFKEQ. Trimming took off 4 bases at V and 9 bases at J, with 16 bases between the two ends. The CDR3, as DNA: TGTGCCAGCAGCCTCAAAAGGGGTGGCTTTGAGCAGTTCTTC. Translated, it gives CASSLKRGGFEQFF.

The CDR3 loop is CASSAAGGNQPQHF. CDR3 nucleotides: TGTGCCAGCAGTGCCGCGGGAGGCAATCAGCCCCAGCATTTT. J is TRBJ1-5 and V is TRBV27; D call uncertain. The CDR3 is made up of 14 amino acids. Trimming took off 5 bases at V and 2 bases at J, with 10 bases between the two ends. Germline V gene data show CDR1 as MNHEY and CDR2 as SMNVEV (reference sequence).

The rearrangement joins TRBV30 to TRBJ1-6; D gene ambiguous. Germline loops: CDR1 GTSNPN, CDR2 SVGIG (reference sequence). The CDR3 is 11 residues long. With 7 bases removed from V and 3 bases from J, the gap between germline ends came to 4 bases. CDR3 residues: CASGYNSPLHF. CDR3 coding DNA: TGTGCCTCGGGCTATAATTCACCCCTCCACTTT.

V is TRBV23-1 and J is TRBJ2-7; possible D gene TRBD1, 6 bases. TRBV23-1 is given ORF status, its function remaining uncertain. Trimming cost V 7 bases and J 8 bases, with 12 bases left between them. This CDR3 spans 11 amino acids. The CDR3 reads CASTTGGKQYF. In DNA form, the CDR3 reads TGCGCCAGCACGACAGGCGGCAAGCAGTACTTC.

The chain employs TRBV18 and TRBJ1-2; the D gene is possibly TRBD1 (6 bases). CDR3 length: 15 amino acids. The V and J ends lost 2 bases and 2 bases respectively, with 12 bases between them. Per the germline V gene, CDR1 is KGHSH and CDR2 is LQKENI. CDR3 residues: CASSPSAGENYGYTF. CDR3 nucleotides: TGTGCCAGCTCACCATCAGCAGGGGAGAACTATGGCTACACCTTC. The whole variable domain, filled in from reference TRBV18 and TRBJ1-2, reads NAGVMQNPRHLVRRRGQEARLRCSPMKGHSHVYWYRQLPEEGLKFMVYLQKENIIDESGMPKERFSAEFPKEGPSILRIQQVVRGDSAAYFCASSPSAGENYGYTFGSGTRLTVV.

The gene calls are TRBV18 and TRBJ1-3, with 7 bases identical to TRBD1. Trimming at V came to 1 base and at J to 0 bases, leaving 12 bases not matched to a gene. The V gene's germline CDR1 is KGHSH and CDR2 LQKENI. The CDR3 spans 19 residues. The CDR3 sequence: CASSPHTPGQTPSGNTIYF. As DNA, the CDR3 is TGTGCCAGCTCACCACATACCCCGGGACAGACACCCTCTGGAAACACCATATATTTT.

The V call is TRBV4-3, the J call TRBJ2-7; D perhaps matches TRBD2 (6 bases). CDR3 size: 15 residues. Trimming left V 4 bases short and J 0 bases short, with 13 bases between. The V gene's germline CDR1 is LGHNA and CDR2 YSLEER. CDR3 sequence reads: CASSLQEGNSYEQYF. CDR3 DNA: TGCGCCAGCAGCCTTCAGGAGGGGAACTCCTACGAGCAGTACTTC.

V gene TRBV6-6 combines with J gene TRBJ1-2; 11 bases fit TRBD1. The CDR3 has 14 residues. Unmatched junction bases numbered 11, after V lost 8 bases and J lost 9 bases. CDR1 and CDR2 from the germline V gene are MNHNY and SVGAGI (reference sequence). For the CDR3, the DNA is TGTGCCAGCGGAAGTGGACAGGGGGCTTTTCGCTACACCTTC. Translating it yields CASGSGQGAFRYTF.

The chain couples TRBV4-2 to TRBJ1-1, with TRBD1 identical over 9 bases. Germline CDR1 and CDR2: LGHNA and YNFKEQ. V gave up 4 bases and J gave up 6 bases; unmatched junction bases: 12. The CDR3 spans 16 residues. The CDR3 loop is CASSPRTGDSAAEAFF. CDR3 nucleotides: TGTGCCAGCAGCCCTCGGACAGGGGATTCGGCGGCTGAAGCTTTCTTT.